A selection of T cell receptor beta chains follows, all from one sample in a study of human T cells and chemical hapten exposure. One entry per CDR3 protein results from TCRdb running MiXCR on the RACE reads. The table lists nearly 350,000 distinct CDR3 sequences, 5.5% to 8% of them singletons. This material consisted of whole blood, taken in connection with sensitization to the hapten diphenylcyclopropenone (DPC). The receptors stem from a woman younger than 30 with alopecia areata. Some clones in this sample may be carry-over from other donors' samples. Each CDR3 is given with its conserved first and last residue. The D gene is left open where the match is weak. Clone size appears in some rows only: once, few, many, or a class for an expanded clone.

V gene	clone size	J gene	CDR3 length	D gene	CDR3 DNA	CDR3 protein
TRBV12-5	many	TRBJ2-6	16	.	TGTGCTAGTGGTTTGGTTGTGGGGACTGGGGCCAACGTCCTGACTTTC	CASGLVVGTGANVLTF
TRBV29-1	.	TRBJ1-2	11	.	TGCAGCGTTGAATTAATCTATGGCTACACCTTC	CSVELIYGYTF
TRBV6-6	.	TRBJ1-2	18	TRBD1	TGTGCCAGCAGTTACTACCGACAGGGGTTAATCGGTAACTATGGCTACACCTTC	CASSYYRQGLIGNYGYTF
TRBV29-1	many	TRBJ1-2	14	.	TGCAGCGTTGAGGGGGAGGACGCACTGTATGGCTACACCTTC	CSVEGEDALYGYTF
TRBV7-2	few	TRBJ2-4	12	.	TGTGCCAGCAGCCTGACAAAAAACATTCAGTACTTC	CASSLTKNIQYF
TRBV20-1	few	TRBJ2-1	11	.	TGCAGTGCTAGGGAGTACAATGAGCAGTTCTTC	CSAREYNEQFF
TRBV6-5	.	TRBJ1-1	16	.	TGTGCCAGCAGTTACTCCTGGACGAAGTCAAACACTGAAGCTTTCTTT	CASSYSWTKSNTEAFF
TRBV9	few	TRBJ2-1	14	.	TGTGCCAGCAGCGTAGCGGGGGTAGCCAATGAGCAGTTCTTC	CASSVAGVANEQFF
TRBV18	few	TRBJ2-7	17	.	TGTGCCAGCTCACCACCGCGGGGCGGTGGGGCCCGGGGGGAGCAGTACTTC	CASSPPRGGGARGEQYF
TRBV12-3/TRBV12-4	.	TRBJ1-3	12	.	TGTGCCAGCAGTTTTTCTGGAAACACCATAAATTTT	CASSFSGNTINF
TRBV7-2	many	TRBJ1-1	13	.	TGTGCCAGCAGCTTAAGGAACAGCCTAGAAGCTTTCTTT	CASSLRNSLEAFF
TRBV9	.	TRBJ1-1	14	.	TGTGCCAGCAGCGTAGGCCCCTCCGTCCCTGAAGCTTTCTTT	CASSVGPSVPEAFF
TRBV10-3	many	TRBJ1-1	16	.	TGTGCCATCACCCAACGGAGGGGAAGGGAGAACACTGAAGCTTTCTTT	CAITQRRGRENTEAFF
TRBV7-9	few	TRBJ2-7	15	TRBD1	TGTGCCAGCAGCTTAGGAGGACAGGGTCGCCACGAGCAGTACTTC	CASSLGGQGRHEQYF
TRBV6-5	.	TRBJ2-2	13	.	TGTGCCAGCACCCTAACCGGAATGGAGGCGCTGTTTTTT	CASTLTGMEALFF
TRBV13	.	TRBJ2-1	17	TRBD2	TGTGCCAGCAGCCCCACCGCCGGTAGCGGGGGGGCCGGTGAGCAGTTCTTC	CASSPTAGSGGAGEQFF
TRBV4-3	few	TRBJ1-1	16	TRBD1	TGCGCCAGCAGCCTCTCTCCAGGACAGGGGGAGACTGAAGCTTTCTTT	CASSLSPGQGETEAFF
TRBV20-1	many	TRBJ1-5	15	.	TGCAGTGCTTGGGACGTGACAAGCTTCAATCAGCCCCAGCATTTT	CSAWDVTSFNQPQHF
TRBV5-1	.	TRBJ2-7	14	.	TGCGCCAGCAGCACTGACTTGAGCTCCTACGAGCAGTACTTC	CASSTDLSSYEQYF
TRBV24-1	.	TRBJ1-5	16	.	TGTGCCACCAGTGATTCAACTGCAGGGGAAAATCAGCCCCAGCATTTT	CATSDSTAGENQPQHF
TRBV5-6	.	TRBJ1-4	14	.	TGTGCCAGCAGCTTCGATCCCGGGGATGAAAAACTGTTTTTT	CASSFDPGDEKLFF
TRBV12-3/TRBV12-4	.	TRBJ2-4	12	.	TGTGCCAGCGCCCGTGGGGTGCGCATTCAGTACTTC	CASARGVRIQYF
TRBV25-1	many	TRBJ1-2	13	.	TGTGCCAGCAGTTGGGGCGAAGTCTATGGCTACACCTTC	CASSWGEVYGYTF
TRBV3-1	.	TRBJ1-5	15	TRBD1	TGTGCCAGCAGCCCCAGCACAGGGGTGGGTCAGCCCCAGCATTTT	CASSPSTGVGQPQHF
TRBV5-1	many	TRBJ2-7	15	.	TGCGCCAGCAGCCCCCAGGCGGCAATGAGCGACGAGTGGTACTTC	CASSPQAAMSDEWYF
TRBV9	few	TRBJ1-1	14	TRBD1	TGTGCCAGCAGCGTCGGACAGGGAGGCACTGAAGCTTTCTTT	CASSVGQGGTEAFF
TRBV6-1	.	TRBJ1-2	14	.	TGTGCCAGCAGTGAAGCGGGGCAGGGTTATGGCTACACCTTC	CASSEAGQGYGYTF
TRBV20-1	many	TRBJ2-3	19	TRBD1	TGCAGTGCTGTCGATGCTCCCGGGACAAAGGGGGCAATCACAGATACGCAGTATTTT	CSAVDAPGTKGAITDTQYF
TRBV5-1	few	TRBJ1-1	10	.	TGCGCCAGCAGCTTGGTTGAAGCTTTCTTT	CASSLVEAFF
TRBV28	.	TRBJ1-2	15	TRBD1	TGTGCCAGTACACTGGGGGGACAGGGGCACTATGGCTACACCTTC	CASTLGGQGHYGYTF
TRBV27	few	TRBJ1-2	13	TRBD1	TGTGCCAGCAGTTTGACAGGGTTCTATGGCTACACCTTC	CASSLTGFYGYTF
TRBV6-2/TRBV6-3	.	TRBJ2-1	15	.	TGTGCCAGCAGTTATCCGAGACAGACTTACAATGAGCAGTTCTTC	CASSYPRQTYNEQFF
TRBV9	few	TRBJ1-2	14	.	TGTGCCAGCAGCGTAGGGGCAGGGCAGAGTGGCTACACCTTC	CASSVGAGQSGYTF
TRBV6-5	few	TRBJ2-7	13	.	TGTGCCAGCAGAACAGGGAGTAGCTACGAGCAGTACTTC	CASRTGSSYEQYF
TRBV6-2/TRBV6-3	few	TRBJ1-5	16	TRBD1	TGTGCCAGCAGTTCCTGGGAGACAGGGGTCCCTCAGCCCCAGCATTTT	CASSSWETGVPQPQHF
TRBV4-2	.	TRBJ1-4	13	.	TGTGCCAGCAGCCAGGGCTCTGAGGAAAAACTGTTTTTT	CASSQGSEEKLFF
TRBV29-1	.	TRBJ2-7	12	.	TGCAGCGTCGGGATGCTCACTGGGGAGCAGTACTTC	CSVGMLTGEQYF
TRBV4-3	.	TRBJ2-1	13	TRBD1	TGCGCCAGCAGCGGGCCAGGGGGCAATGAGCAGTTCTTC	CASSGPGGNEQFF
TRBV13	large	TRBJ2-7	17	.	TGTGCCAGCAGCTTAGGCCCTCTTCGGGAGACTCTCTACGAGCAGTACTTC	CASSLGPLRETLYEQYF
TRBV28	few	TRBJ1-1	15	.	TGTGCCAGCAGTTTTCTAACAGGGTATTACACTGAAGCTTTCTTT	CASSFLTGYYTEAFF
TRBV6-1	few	TRBJ2-1	15	.	TGTGCCAGCAGTGAAGCGCGGCTTATGGGAAATGAGCAGTTCTTC	CASSEARLMGNEQFF
TRBV10-2	.	TRBJ2-5	15	.	TGCGCCAGCAGTGAGTCATCGCCCAGGGAAGAGACCCAGTACTTC	CASSESSPREETQYF
TRBV27	.	TRBJ1-1	13	.	TGTGCCAGCTCCCGCCCCCTGGACACTGAAGCTTTCTTT	CASSRPLDTEAFF
TRBV6-1	few	TRBJ1-1	22	TRBD1	TGTGCCAGCAAAATCTTCTCCGGGGGCAGACAGGGGGCGGCCTGGTTAAGCACTGAAGCTTTCTTT	CASKIFSGGRQGAAWLSTEAFF
TRBV7-2	few	TRBJ1-2	17	TRBD1	TGTGCCAGCAGCTTAGGTAGTATGTCAGGGGACAGCTATGGCTACACCTTC	CASSLGSMSGDSYGYTF
TRBV20-1	many	TRBJ1-2	15	TRBD1	TGCAGTGTCCGACTTACAGGGGTCGGCGGCTATGGCTACACCTTC	CSVRLTGVGGYGYTF
TRBV3-1	many	TRBJ1-1	12	.	TGTGCCAGCGCACAGGGTGGCACTGAAGCTTTCTTT	CASAQGGTEAFF
TRBV29-1	many	TRBJ2-2	14	.	TGCAGCGTTGAGAGACAGTTAAACACCGGGGAGCTGTTTTTT	CSVERQLNTGELFF
TRBV6-1	few	TRBJ2-1	20	.	TGTGCCAGCAGTGTTCATCGGGGTAGCGGACTCACCCGCTCCTACAATGAGCAGTTCTTC	CASSVHRGSGLTRSYNEQFF
TRBV20-1	.	TRBJ1-5	15	.	TGCAGTGCTATAACAGACGGCAGGTCTCGACAGCCCCAGCATTTT	CSAITDGRSRQPQHF
TRBV11-1	.	TRBJ1-1	15	TRBD1	TGTGCCAGCAGCCCGACGGGGACAGGGTACACTGAAGCTTTCTTT	CASSPTGTGYTEAFF
TRBV2	few	TRBJ2-3	15	TRBD2	TGTGCCACAGACCGGGGGGGCCGGTTGACAGATACGCAGTATTTT	CATDRGGRLTDTQYF
TRBV7-9	.	TRBJ1-6	14	.	TGTGCCAGCAGCTTCAGCCAGTATAATTCACCCCTCCACTTT	CASSFSQYNSPLHF
TRBV6-5	many	TRBJ2-7	16	.	TGTGCCAGCAGTTACTCGATATCGCCGTCAGGGTCCGAGCAGTACTTC	CASSYSISPSGSEQYF
TRBV27	.	TRBJ2-6	17	.	TGTGCCAGCAGTTTCGAGGGGTGGGGCTCTGGGGCCAACGTCCTGACTTTC	CASSFEGWGSGANVLTF